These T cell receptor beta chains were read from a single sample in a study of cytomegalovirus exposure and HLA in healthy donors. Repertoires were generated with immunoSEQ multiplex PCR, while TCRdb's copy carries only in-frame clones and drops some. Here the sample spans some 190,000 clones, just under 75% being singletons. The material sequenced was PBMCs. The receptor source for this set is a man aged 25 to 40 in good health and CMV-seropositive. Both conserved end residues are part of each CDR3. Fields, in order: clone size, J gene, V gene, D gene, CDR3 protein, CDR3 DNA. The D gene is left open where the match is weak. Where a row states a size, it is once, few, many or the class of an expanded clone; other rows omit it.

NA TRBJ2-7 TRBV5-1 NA CASSFASSAYEQYF TGCGCCAGCAGCTTTGCTAGCAGTGCCTACGAGCAGTACTTC
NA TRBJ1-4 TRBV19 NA CATGGADATNEKLFF TGTGCCACGGGGGGGGCAGACGCAACTAATGAAAAACTGTTTTTT
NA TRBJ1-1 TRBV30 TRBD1 CAFRDSPMNTEAFF TGTGCCTTCCGGGACAGCCCTATGAACACTGAAGCTTTCTTT
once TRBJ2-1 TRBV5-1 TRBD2 CASSLAVAGAGGEQFF TGCGCCAGCAGCTTGGCAGTAGCGGGAGCAGGTGGTGAGCAGTTCTTC
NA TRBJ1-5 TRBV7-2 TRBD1 CASSIDRGLSQPQHF TGTGCCAGCAGCATTGACAGGGGGTTGAGTCAGCCCCAGCATTTT
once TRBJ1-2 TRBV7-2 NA CASIPPPGYYGYTF TGTGCCAGCATCCCCCCCCCAGGGTACTATGGCTACACCTTC
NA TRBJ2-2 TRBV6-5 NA CASSYSGLQGTGELFF TGTGCCAGCAGTTACAGCGGCCTACAGGGAACCGGGGAGCTGTTTTTT
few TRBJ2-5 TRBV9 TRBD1 CASSVGDRGQETQYF TGTGCCAGCAGCGTGGGAGACAGGGGGCAAGAGACCCAGTACTTC
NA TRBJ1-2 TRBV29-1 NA CSVAPRGHNTNYGYTF TGCAGCGTTGCCCCCCGGGGACATAATACAAACTATGGCTACACCTTC
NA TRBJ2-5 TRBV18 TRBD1 CASSPGQGAMKETQYF TGTGCCAGCTCACCGGGACAGGGGGCGATGAAAGAGACCCAGTACTTC
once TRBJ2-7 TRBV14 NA CASSYGTGGREQYF TGTGCCAGCAGCTATGGGACCGGGGGGCGCGAGCAGTACTTC
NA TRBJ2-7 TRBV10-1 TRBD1 CASSESLGQGFHEQYF TGCGCCAGCAGTGAGTCGTTGGGACAGGGGTTCCACGAGCAGTACTTC
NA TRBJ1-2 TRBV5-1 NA CASSAQTAYYGYTF TGCGCCAGCAGCGCCCAGACAGCGTACTATGGCTACACCTTC
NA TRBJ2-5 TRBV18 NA CASSPRASGPQETQYF TGTGCCAGCTCACCACGGGCGTCTGGGCCCCAAGAGACCCAGTACTTC
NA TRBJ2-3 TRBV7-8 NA CASSFRRGITDTQYF TGTGCCAGCAGCTTTCGGCGCGGGATCACAGATACGCAGTATTTT
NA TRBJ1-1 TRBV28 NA CASRRGSGGAFF TGTGCCAGCAGGCGGGGCTCCGGGGGTGCTTTCTTT
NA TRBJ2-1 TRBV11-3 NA CASSLNQDEQFF TGTGCCAGCAGCTTAAACCAGGATGAGCAGTTCTTC
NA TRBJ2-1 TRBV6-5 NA CASSYLPSTRDNEQFF TGTGCCAGCAGTTACCTTCCCTCAACTAGAGACAATGAGCAGTTCTTC
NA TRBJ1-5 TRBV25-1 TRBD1 CASSASGTGNSNQPQHF TGTGCCAGCAGTGCCTCCGGGACAGGGAATAGCAATCAGCCCCAGCATTTT
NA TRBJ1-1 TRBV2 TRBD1 CASSLDRGGAFF TGTGCCAGCAGTCTGGACAGGGGAGGAGCTTTCTTT
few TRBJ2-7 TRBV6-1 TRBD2 CASISGGHEQYF TGTGCCAGCATATCGGGGGGACACGAGCAGTACTTC
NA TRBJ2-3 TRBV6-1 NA CASEDMFTDTQYF TGTGCCAGCGAGGACATGTTCACAGATACGCAGTATTTT
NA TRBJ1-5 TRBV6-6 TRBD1 CASSSRTGPENQPQHF TGTGCCAGCAGTTCGCGGACAGGGCCAGAGAATCAGCCCCAGCATTTT
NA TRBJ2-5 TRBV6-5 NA CASRTPGRETQYF TGTGCCAGCAGAACTCCAGGAAGGGAGACCCAGTACTTC
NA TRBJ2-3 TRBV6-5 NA CASSYWAGPSTDTQYF TGTGCCAGCAGTTACTGGGCGGGCCCAAGCACAGATACGCAGTATTTT
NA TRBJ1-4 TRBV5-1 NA CASSRGMTGTPTNEKLFF TGCGCCAGCAGCCGGGGTATGACGGGGACACCAACTAATGAAAAACTGTTTTTT
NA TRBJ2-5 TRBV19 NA CASSATIQETQYF TGTGCCAGTAGTGCTACTATTCAAGAGACCCAGTACTTC
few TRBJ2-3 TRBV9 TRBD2 CASSPNLGTSATDTQYF TGTGCCAGCAGTCCTAACCTCGGGACTAGCGCCACAGATACGCAGTATTTT
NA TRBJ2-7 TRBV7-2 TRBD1 CASSSGGQGRGEQYF TGTGCCAGCAGCTCAGGGGGACAGGGCCGAGGTGAGCAGTACTTC
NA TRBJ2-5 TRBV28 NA CAGGFQETQYF TGTGCCGGGGGGTTCCAAGAGACCCAGTACTTC
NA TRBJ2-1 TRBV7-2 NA CASSLGSGSSYNEQFF TGTGCCAGCAGCTTAGGTAGCGGTAGCTCCTACAATGAGCAGTTCTTC
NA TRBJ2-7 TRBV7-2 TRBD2 CASSPLAGRSYEQYF TGTGCCAGCAGCCCACTAGCGGGCCGATCCTACGAGCAGTACTTC
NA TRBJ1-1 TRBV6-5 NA CASSYSAGLNTEAFF TGTGCCAGCAGTTACTCGGCAGGGTTGAACACTGAAGCTTTCTTT
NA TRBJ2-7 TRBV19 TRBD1 CASSDQAGTGHEQYF TGTGCCAGTAGTGATCAAGCAGGGACAGGCCACGAGCAGTACTTC
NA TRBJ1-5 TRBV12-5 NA CASSTGLNQPQHF TGTGCTAGCTCCACAGGGTTAAATCAGCCCCAGCATTTT
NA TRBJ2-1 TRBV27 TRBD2 CASSPTSGRDEQFF TGTGCCAGCAGTCCCACTAGCGGGAGGGATGAGCAGTTCTTC